This T cell receptor beta chain was retrieved from a study of blood T cell repertoires in COVID-19 (TCRdb year 2020). For the wider study: Collaborator samples came from the United States, Italy and Spain and covered acute and convalescent phases of COVID-19. The repertoires were released in a freely available public database meant as a resource for research on the immune response to SARS-CoV-2. Samples came from the ongoing ImmuneRACE study (first 160 participants) plus 1,254 subjects from 6 global collaborators. Where HLA class I and class II types were available, the types were taken from metadata supplied by the sample provider, not from assay-based typing. Deeply sampled blood TCRbeta repertoires from subjects exposed to, actively infected with, or recovered from COVID-19 were included in the dataset. Sample metadata almost always included a de-identified subject ID, COVID-19 status, age in years and sex. The prospective study material was composed of cDNA or gDNA derived from T cells, B-cell-depleted T cells, or PBMCs.

The V end gives up 3 bases and the J end 6 bases, leaving 7 bases in the junction not matched to a gene. The CDR3 runs 15 amino acids, cysteine and phenylalanine included. This entry keeps only the CDR3 DNA: 45 bases, framed from base 1. In the germline V gene, CDR1 corresponds to SGHDT and CDR2 to YYEEEE. TCRbeta CDR3 regions were amplified from genomic DNA by means of the immunoSEQ Assay, a bias-controlled multiplex PCR. In the paper's pipeline: Nucleated cell counts per sample were estimated from amplification of reference gene primers within the assay. To quantify the absolute abundance of each unique TCRbeta CDR3 rearrangement, sequence reads were collapsed and filtered. For each sample, productive Simpson clonality was calculated by taking the square root of Simpson's diversity index across productive rearrangements. TCRdb's version of the immuneACCESS table is confined to in-frame rearrangements and falls short of the full clone set. An unresolved V gene accounts for under half of the shortfall where checked; the remainder is of unknown origin. V and J calls and clone size are as listed in that table; D and trimming were resolved from the DNA. The table for this sample lists 95,000 to 120,000 clones; 65% to 85% of them were counted only once. The ten most abundant clones make up around 1.5% of the sample.

What the research found in general, with its limitations: The amount of clinical and demographic metadata varied by source and participant and was provided uncurated.

Of note for this clone: Its target antigen remains unknown. Base quality data are lacking; no much larger clone is found one base away.

Collaborating institutions collected whole blood in K2EDTA tubes following their own protocols. For TCRbeta analysis, collaborator samples were shipped as frozen whole blood, as isolated PBMCs, or as DNA extracted from either sample type. The TCR was taken from a man aged 45-65 years with acute or convalescent COVID-19. The sample comprised peripheral blood. The rearrangement combines TRBV5-6 with TRBJ2-5, with 11 bases aligning to TRBD1. CDR3 region: CASSYRTGGSKTQYF. Here is the DNA: TGTGCCAGCAGCTACCGGACAGGGGGCTCAAAGACCCAGTACTTC.